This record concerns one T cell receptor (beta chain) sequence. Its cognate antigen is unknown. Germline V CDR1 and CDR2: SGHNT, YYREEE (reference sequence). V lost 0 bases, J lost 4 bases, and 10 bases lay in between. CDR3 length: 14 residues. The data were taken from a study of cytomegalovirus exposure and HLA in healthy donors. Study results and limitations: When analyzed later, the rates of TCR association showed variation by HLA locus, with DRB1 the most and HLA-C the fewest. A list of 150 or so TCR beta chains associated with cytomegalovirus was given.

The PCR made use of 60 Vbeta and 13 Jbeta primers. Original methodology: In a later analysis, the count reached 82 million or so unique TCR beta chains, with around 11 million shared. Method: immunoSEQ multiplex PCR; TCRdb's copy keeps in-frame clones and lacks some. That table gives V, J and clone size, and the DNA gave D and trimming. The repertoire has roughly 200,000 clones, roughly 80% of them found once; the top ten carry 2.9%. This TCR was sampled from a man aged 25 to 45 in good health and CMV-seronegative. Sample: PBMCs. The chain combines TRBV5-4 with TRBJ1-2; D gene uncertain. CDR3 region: CASSLVSRGYGYTF. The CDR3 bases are TGTGCCAGCAGCTTGGTCAGCCGAGGCTATGGCTACACCTTC.